This TCR beta chain stems from a study of blood T cell repertoires in COVID-19. The table came from immunoSEQ multiplex PCR; TCRdb's copy has only in-frame clones and leaves some out. The sample yields 470,000 or so clones, approximately 90% seen once. In germline, CDR1 is LGHNT, CDR2 FRNRAP. V was cut by 5 bases and J by 0 bases, with 14 bases left in between. This CDR3 region has 16 residues. This clonotype was obtained from a woman aged 25 to 39 with acute or convalescent COVID-19. The gene calls are TRBV12-5 and TRBJ1-5; D is ambiguous. Input material: peripheral blood. The chain's CDR3 is CASGRPLAYSNQPQHF. CDR3 DNA: TGTGCTAGTGGTAGGCCACTAGCTTATAGCAATCAGCCCCAGCATTTT.